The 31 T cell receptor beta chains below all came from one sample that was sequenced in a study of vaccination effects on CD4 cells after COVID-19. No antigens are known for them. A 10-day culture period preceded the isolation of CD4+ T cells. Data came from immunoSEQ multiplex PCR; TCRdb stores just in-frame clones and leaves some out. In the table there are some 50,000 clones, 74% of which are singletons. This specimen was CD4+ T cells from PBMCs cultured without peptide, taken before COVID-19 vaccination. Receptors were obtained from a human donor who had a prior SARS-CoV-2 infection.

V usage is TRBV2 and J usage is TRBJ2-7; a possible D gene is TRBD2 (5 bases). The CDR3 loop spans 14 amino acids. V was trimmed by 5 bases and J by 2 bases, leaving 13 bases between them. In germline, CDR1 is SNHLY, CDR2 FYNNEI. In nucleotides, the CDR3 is TGTGCCAGCAGTATGCTAGCCGGGACCTACGAGCAGTACTTC. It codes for CASSMLAGTYEQYF. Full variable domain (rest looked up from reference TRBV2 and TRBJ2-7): EPEVTQTPSHQVTQMGQEVILRCVPISNHLYFYWYRQILGQKVEFLVSFYNNEISEKSEIFDDQFSVERPDGSNFTLKIRSTKLEDSAMYFCASSMLAGTYEQYFGPGTRLTVT.

DNA of the CDR3: TGTGCCAGCAGCTTATTTTCGCGCGTAGGCACTGAAGCTTTCTTT. It is translated as CASSLFSRVGTEAFF. The chain has TRBV13 and TRBJ1-1, with D unclear. V was shortened by 2 bases and J by 4 bases, with 14 bases between the two germline ends. The V gene's germline CDR1 is PRHDT and CDR2 FYEKMQ (reference sequence). This CDR3 comprises 15 residues.

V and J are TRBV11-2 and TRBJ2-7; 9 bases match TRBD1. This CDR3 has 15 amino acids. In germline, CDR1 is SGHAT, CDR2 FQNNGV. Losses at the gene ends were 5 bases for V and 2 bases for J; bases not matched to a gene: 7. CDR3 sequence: CASSPIRQGAYEQYF. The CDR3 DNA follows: TGTGCCAGCAGCCCGATCCGACAGGGGGCCTACGAGCAGTACTTC.

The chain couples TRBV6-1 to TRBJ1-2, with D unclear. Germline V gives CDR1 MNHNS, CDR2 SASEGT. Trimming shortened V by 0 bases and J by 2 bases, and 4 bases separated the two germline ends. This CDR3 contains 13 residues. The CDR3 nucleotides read TGTGCCAGCAGTGAAGCCCAGAACTATGGCTACACCTTC. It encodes CASSEAQNYGYTF.

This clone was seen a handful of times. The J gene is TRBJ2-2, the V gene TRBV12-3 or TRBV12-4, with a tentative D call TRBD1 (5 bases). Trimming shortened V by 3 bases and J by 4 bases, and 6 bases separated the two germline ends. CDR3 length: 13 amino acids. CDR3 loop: CASSLQGTGELFF. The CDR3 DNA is TGTGCCAGCAGTTTGCAGGGCACCGGGGAGCTGTTTTTT.

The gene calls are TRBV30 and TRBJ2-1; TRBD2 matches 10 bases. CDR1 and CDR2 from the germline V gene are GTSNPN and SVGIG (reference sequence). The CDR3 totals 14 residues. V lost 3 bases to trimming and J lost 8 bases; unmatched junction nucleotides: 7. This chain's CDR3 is CAWSAIAGGDEQFF. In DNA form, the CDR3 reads TGTGCCTGGAGCGCCATAGCGGGGGGTGATGAGCAGTTCTTC.

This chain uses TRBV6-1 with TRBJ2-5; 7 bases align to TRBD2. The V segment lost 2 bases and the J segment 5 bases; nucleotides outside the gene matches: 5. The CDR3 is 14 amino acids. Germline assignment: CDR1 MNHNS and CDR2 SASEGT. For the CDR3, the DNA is TGTGCCAGCAGTGAATCACCACTAGCGGAGACCCAGTACTTC. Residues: CASSESPLAETQYF.

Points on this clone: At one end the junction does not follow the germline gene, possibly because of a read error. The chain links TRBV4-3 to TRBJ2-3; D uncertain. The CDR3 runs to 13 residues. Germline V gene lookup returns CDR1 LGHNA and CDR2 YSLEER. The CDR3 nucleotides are TGCGCCAGCAGCCAGAAATTTGCTAGTAGGGTAATTTTT. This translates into CASSQKFASRVIF.

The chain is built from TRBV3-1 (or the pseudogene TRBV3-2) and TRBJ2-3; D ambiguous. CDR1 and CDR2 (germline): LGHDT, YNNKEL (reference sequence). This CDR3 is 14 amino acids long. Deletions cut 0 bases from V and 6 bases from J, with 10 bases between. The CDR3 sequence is CASSQDGFADTQYF. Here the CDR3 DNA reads TGTGCCAGCAGCCAAGATGGGTTCGCGGATACGCAGTATTTT.

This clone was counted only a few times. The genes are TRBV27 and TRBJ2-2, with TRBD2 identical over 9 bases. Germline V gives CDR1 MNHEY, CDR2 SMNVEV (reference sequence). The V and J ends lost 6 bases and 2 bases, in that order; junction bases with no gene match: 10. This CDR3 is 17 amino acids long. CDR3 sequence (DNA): TGTGCCAGCAGAAGAAATAGCGGGGGCCATAACACCGGGGAGCTGTTTTTT. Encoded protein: CASRRNSGGHNTGELFF.

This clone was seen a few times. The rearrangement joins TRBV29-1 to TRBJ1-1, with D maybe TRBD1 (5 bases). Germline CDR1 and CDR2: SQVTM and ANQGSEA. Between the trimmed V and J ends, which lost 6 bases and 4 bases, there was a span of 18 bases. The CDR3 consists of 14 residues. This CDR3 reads CSVAGIQGFTEAFF. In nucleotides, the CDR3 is TGCAGCGTGGCGGGAATTCAGGGTTTCACTGAAGCTTTCTTT.

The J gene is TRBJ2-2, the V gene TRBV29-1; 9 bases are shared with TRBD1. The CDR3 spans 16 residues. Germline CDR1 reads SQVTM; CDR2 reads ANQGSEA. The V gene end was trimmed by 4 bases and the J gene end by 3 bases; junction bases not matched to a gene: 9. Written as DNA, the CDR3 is TGCAGCGTTGTGGTCTGGGGACAGGGACACACCGGGGAGCTGTTTTTT. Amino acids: CSVVVWGQGHTGELFF.

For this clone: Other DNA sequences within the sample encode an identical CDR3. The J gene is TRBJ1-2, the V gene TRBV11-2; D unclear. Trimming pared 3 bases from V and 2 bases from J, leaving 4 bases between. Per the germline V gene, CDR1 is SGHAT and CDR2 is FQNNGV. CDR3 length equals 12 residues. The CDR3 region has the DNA TGTGCCAGCAGCTTGGAGAACTATGGCTACACCTTC. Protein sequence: CASSLENYGYTF.

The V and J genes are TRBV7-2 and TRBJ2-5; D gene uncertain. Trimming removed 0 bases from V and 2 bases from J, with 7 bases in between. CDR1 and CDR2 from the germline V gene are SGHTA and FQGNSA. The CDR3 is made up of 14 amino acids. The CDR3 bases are TGTGCCAGCAGCTTAGCACGGCAGCAAGAGACCCAGTACTTC. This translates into CASSLARQQETQYF.

The CDR3 bases are TGTGCCAGCACGGGGAACTATGGCTACACCTTC. Translated, it gives CASTGNYGYTF. The rearrangement links TRBV28 to TRBJ1-2, with D hard to call. The V and J ends lost 7 bases and 2 bases respectively, with 5 bases between them. The germline V gene has CDR1 MDHEN and CDR2 SYDVKM. The CDR3 contains 11 residues.

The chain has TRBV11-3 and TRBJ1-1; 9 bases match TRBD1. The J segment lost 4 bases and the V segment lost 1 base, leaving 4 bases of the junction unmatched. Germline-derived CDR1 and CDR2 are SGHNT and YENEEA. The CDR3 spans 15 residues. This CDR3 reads CASSLGQGVSTEAFF. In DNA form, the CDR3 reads TGTGCCAGCAGCTTAGGACAGGGGGTCAGCACTGAAGCTTTCTTT.

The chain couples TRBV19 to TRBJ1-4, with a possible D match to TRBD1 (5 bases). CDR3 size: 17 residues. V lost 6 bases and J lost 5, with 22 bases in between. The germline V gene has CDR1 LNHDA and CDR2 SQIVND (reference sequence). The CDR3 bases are TGTGCCAGTAGCTCCTCGGGACCCCGATCTTGGAATGAAAAACTGTTTTTT. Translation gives CASSSSGPRSWNEKLFF.

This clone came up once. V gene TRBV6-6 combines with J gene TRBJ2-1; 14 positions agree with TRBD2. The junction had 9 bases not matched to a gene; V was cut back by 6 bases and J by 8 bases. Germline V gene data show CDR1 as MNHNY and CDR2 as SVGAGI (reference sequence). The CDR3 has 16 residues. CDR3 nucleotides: TGTGCCAGCAGCGGCCCAGGGACTAGCGGGAGCTATGAGCAGTTCTTC. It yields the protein CASSGPGTSGSYEQFF.

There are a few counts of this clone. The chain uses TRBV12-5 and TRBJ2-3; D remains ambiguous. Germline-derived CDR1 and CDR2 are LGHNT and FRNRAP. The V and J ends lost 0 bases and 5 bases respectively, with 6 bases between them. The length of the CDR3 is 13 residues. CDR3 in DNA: TGTGCTAGTGGTTTGGTAGACCTAGATACGCAGTATTTT. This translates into CASGLVDLDTQYF.

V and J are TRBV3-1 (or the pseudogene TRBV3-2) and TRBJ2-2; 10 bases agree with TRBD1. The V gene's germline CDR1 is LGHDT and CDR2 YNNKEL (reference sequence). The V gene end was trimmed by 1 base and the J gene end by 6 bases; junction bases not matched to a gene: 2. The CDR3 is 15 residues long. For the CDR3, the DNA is TGTGCCAGCAGCCAAGGGGACAGGGGTGCCGGGGAGCTGTTTTTT. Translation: CASSQGDRGAGELFF.

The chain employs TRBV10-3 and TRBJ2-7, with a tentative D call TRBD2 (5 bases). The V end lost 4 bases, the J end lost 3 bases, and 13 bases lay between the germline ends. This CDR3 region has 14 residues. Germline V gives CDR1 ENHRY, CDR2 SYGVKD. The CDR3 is CAISGEGRGYEQYF. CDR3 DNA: TGTGCCATCAGTGGGGAAGGACGGGGCTACGAGCAGTACTTC.

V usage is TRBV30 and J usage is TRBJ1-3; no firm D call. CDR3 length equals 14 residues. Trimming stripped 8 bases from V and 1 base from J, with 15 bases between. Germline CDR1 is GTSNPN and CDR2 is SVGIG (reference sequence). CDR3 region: CAGGNTFSGNTIYF. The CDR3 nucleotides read TGTGCCGGAGGCAATACCTTTTCTGGAAACACCATATATTTT.

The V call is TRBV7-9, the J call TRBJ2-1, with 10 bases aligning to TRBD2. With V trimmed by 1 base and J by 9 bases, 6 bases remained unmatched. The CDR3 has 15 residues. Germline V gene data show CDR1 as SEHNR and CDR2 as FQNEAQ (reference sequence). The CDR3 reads CASSLVLAGAIEQFF. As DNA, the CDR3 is TGTGCCAGCAGCTTAGTTCTAGCGGGGGCGATTGAGCAGTTCTTC.

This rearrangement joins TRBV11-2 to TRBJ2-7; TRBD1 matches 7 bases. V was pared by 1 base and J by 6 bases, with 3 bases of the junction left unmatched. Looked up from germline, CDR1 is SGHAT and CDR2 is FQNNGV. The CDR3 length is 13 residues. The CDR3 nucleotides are TGTGCCAGCAGCTTAGCCCCAGGGGGCGAGCAGTACTTC. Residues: CASSLAPGGEQYF.

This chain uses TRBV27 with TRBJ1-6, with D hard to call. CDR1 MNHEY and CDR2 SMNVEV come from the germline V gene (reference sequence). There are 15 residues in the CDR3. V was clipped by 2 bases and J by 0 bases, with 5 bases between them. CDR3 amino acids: CASSLRSSYNSPLHF. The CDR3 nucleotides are TGTGCCAGCAGTTTAAGGAGCTCCTATAATTCACCCCTCCACTTT.

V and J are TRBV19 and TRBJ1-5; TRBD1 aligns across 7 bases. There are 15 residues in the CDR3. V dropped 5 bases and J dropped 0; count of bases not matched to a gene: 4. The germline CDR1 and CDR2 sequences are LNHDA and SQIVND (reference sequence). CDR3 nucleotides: TGTGCCAGTAGTTTGACAGGGCCTAGCAATCAGCCCCAGCATTTT. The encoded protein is CASSLTGPSNQPQHF.

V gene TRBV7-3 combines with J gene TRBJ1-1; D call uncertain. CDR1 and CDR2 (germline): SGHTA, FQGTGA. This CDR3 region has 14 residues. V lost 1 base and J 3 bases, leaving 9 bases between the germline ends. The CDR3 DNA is TGTGCCAGCAGCTTAAGGGCTGGGGACACTGAAGCTTTCTTT. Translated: CASSLRAGDTEAFF.

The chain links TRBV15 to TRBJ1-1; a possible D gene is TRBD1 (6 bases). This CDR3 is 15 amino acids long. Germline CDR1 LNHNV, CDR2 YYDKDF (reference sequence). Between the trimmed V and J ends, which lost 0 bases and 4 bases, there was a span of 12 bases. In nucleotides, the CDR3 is TGTGCCACCAGCAGAGATGGCCTCAGGGGCACTGAAGCTTTCTTT. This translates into CATSRDGLRGTEAFF.

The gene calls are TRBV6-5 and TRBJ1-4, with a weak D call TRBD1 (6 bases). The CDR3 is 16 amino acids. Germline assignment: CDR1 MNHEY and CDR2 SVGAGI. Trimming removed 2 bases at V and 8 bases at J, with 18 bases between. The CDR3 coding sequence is TGTGCCAGCAGTTACGTGGGGGCGTATGACAACGAAAAACTGTTTTTT. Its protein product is CASSYVGAYDNEKLFF.

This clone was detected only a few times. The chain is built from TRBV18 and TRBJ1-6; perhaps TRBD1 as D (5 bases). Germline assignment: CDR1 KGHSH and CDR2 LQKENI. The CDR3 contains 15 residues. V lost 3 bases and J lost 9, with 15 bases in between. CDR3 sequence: CASSPNRLGVSPLHF. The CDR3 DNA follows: TGTGCCAGCTCACCTAATAGATTAGGGGTTTCACCCCTCCACTTT.

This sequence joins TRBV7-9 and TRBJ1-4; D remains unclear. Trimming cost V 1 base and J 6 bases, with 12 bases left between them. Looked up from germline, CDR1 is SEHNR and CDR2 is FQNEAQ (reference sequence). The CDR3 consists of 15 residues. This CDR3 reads CASSLGRAEHEKLFF. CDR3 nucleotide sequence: TGTGCCAGCAGCTTAGGGAGGGCGGAGCATGAAAAACTGTTTTTT.